The 24 T cell receptor beta chains below come from one sample, sequenced in a study of T-cell reconstitution after alpha-beta-depleted transplantation in children. TCRbeta library preparation incorporated unique molecular identifiers. TCRdb reprocessed the PCR reads via MiXCR and lists one record per CDR3 protein. This table has around 380,000 distinct CDR3 sequences, about a tenth appearing once. This material consisted of PBMCs from the stem cell graft donor, taken from the stem cell graft. The receptor source for this set is a human donor who donated a stem cell graft to a child with acute myeloid leukemia.

V is TRBV29-1 and J is TRBJ2-1; D unclear. In germline, CDR1 is SQVTM, CDR2 ANQGSEA. CDR3 length: 10 amino acids. The V end lost 4 bases, the J end lost 10 bases, and 8 bases lay between the germline ends. CDR3 sequence reads: CSVGGGEQFF. For the CDR3, the DNA is TGCAGCGTTGGGGGTGGGGAGCAGTTCTTC.

J is TRBJ2-1 and V is TRBV5-1, with D unresolved. This CDR3 comprises 17 residues. The V end lost 5 bases, the J end lost 7 bases, and 25 bases lay between the germline ends. Germline V lookup: CDR1 SGHRS, CDR2 YFSETQ. CDR3 amino acids: CASSRVFSTGVGNEQFF. The CDR3 DNA reads TGCGCCAGCAGTCGGGTCTTCTCCACCGGAGTTGGTAATGAGCAGTTCTTC. The full variable domain, completed using reference TRBV5-1 and TRBJ2-1, is KAGVTQTPRYLIKTRGQQVTLSCSPISGHRSVSWYQQTPGQGLQFLFEYFSETQRNKGNFPGRFSGRQFSNSRSEMNVSTLELGDSALYLCASSRVFSTGVGNEQFFGPGTRLTVL.

V gene TRBV3-1 combines with J gene TRBJ2-7; D perhaps matches TRBD2 (5 bases). Trimming removed 1 base from V and 2 bases from J, with 9 bases in between. The germline CDR1 and CDR2 sequences are LGHDT and YNNKEL (reference sequence). This CDR3 has 14 residues. CDR3 in amino acids: CASSQGQTTYEQYF. DNA for the CDR3: TGTGCCAGCAGCCAAGGGCAGACTACCTACGAGCAGTACTTC.

There are a few counts of this clonotype. The rearrangement uses TRBV3-1 and TRBJ2-1; 11 nucleotides line up with TRBD1. CDR1 is LGHDT, CDR2 YNNKEL, per germline (reference sequence). The CDR3 spans 17 residues. The J segment lost 6 bases and the V segment lost 5 bases, leaving 12 bases of the junction unmatched. This CDR3 reads CASSTWPGQGAGNEQFF. Written as DNA, the CDR3 is TGTGCCAGCAGCACCTGGCCTGGACAGGGGGCCGGCAATGAGCAGTTCTTC.

This clonotype was recorded a few times. This chain links TRBV27 with TRBJ2-2; D is uncertain. Germline loops: CDR1 MNHEY, CDR2 SMNVEV (reference sequence). The CDR3 is 12 residues long. V lost 3 bases to trimming and J lost 9 bases, with 8 bases between them. This CDR3 reads CASSFTQRELFF. The DNA of the CDR3 is TGTGCCAGCAGTTTTACACAGAGGGAGCTGTTTTTT.

This clonotype was observed a few times. The chain recombines TRBV4-3 with TRBJ1-2; D is possibly TRBD1 (5 bases). V was shortened by 0 bases and J by 0 bases, with 14 bases between the two germline ends. The CDR3 contains 17 residues. Germline V gene lookup returns CDR1 LGHNA and CDR2 YSLEER. Here the CDR3 DNA reads TGCGCCAGCAGCCAAGATCTGACTGGGGGAGCTAACTATGGCTACACCTTC. This codes for CASSQDLTGGANYGYTF.

This clonotype was seen repeatedly, ten times or more. The J gene is TRBJ2-6, the V gene TRBV10-3; no clear D. Trimming stripped 1 base from V and 0 bases from J, with 13 bases between. The CDR3 covers 18 residues. CDR1 and CDR2 (germline): ENHRY, SYGVKD. As DNA, the CDR3 is TGTGCCATCAGTGAGTTCCCCGTCCGGACCTCTGGGGCCAACGTCCTGACTTTC. Amino acid sequence: CAISEFPVRTSGANVLTF.

The genes are TRBV7-2 and TRBJ2-7; D unresolved. This CDR3 spans 13 amino acids. Germline-derived CDR1 and CDR2 are SGHTA and FQGNSA. V was cut by 1 base and J by 3 bases, with 7 bases left in between. The CDR3 DNA follows: TGTGCCAGCAGCTTAGAGGACGGCTACGAGCAGTACGTC. Amino acid sequence: CASSLEDGYEQYV.

The sample holds a few counts of this clonotype. V usage is TRBV27 and J usage is TRBJ2-2; either TRBD1 or TRBD2 may fit D (6 bases each). The CDR3 runs to 15 residues. With 7 bases removed from V and 2 bases from J, the gap between germline ends came to 14 bases. Germline values: CDR1 MNHEY, CDR2 SMNVEV (reference sequence). This CDR3 is CASNRGRLNTGELFF. CDR3 DNA: TGTGCCAGCAACCGGGGGCGCTTAAACACCGGGGAGCTGTTTTTT.

The chain combines TRBV9 with TRBJ2-3, with D perhaps TRBD2 (6 bases). This CDR3 has 16 amino acids. Trimming took 0 bases from V and 0 from J, leaving 11 bases between them. Germline V gives CDR1 SGDLS, CDR2 YYNGEE. CDR3 sequence: CASSVGGGSSTDTQYF. CDR3 sequence (DNA): TGTGCCAGCAGCGTAGGGGGAGGATCTAGCACAGATACGCAGTATTTT.

The sample holds many counts of this clonotype. The chain combines TRBV5-6 with TRBJ1-1, with unresolved D. The CDR3 has 16 residues. The germline V and J ends were trimmed by 4 bases and 2 bases, with 18 bases remaining between them. The germline V gene encodes CDR1 SGHDT and CDR2 YYEEEE. For the CDR3, the DNA is TGTGCCAGCAGCCTACGACCCAGGACGGGAAACACTGAAGCTTTCTTT. Translating gives CASSLRPRTGNTEAFF.

This clonotype was recorded many times. V is TRBV20-1 and J is TRBJ2-3, with a weak D call TRBD2 (7 bases). The CDR3 spans 13 residues. Germline-derived CDR1 and CDR2 are DFQATT and SNEGSKA (reference sequence). V lost 5 bases and J 6 bases, leaving 15 bases between the germline ends. CDR3: CSAHKGGADTQYF. In DNA form, the CDR3 reads TGCAGTGCTCACAAGGGGGGGGCCGATACGCAGTATTTT.

This clonotype was detected ten times or more. The rearrangement links TRBV3-1 to TRBJ1-6; 11 bases align to TRBD1. The CDR3 extends over 16 amino acids. Trimming removed 1 base from V and 10 bases from J; junction bases left unmatched: 6. Germline V CDR1 and CDR2: LGHDT, YNNKEL (reference sequence). The CDR3 is CASSQAGTGGRSPLHF. The CDR3 coding sequence is TGTGCCAGCAGCCAAGCCGGGACAGGGGGTCGCTCACCCCTCCACTTT. Looking up the rest from reference TRBV3-1 and TRBJ1-6 gives the full variable domain: DTAVSQTPKYLVTQMGNDKSIKCEQNLGHDTMYWYKQDSKKFLKIMFSYNNKELIINETVPNRFSPKSPDKAHLNLHINSLELGDSAVYFCASSQAGTGGRSPLHFGNGTRLTVT.

This clonotype was detected only once. The gene calls are TRBV5-1 and TRBJ1-3; 7 bases map to TRBD1. The CDR3 consists of 15 residues. Losses at the gene ends were 4 bases for V and 4 bases for J; bases not matched to a gene: 8. The germline V gene encodes CDR1 SGHRS and CDR2 YFSETQ. The CDR3 region is CASSTDRAPGNTIYF. The CDR3 coding sequence is TGCGCCAGCAGCACCGACAGGGCTCCCGGAAACACCATATATTTT.

This clonotype was found many times. The chain's CDR3 is CASSDYNTGELFF. The CDR3 DNA is TGCGCCAGCAGCGACTACAACACCGGGGAGCTGTTTTTT. The genes are TRBV5-1 and TRBJ2-2, with D perhaps matching TRBD2 (5 bases). Per the germline V gene, CDR1 is SGHRS and CDR2 is YFSETQ. The CDR3 runs 13 residues. V lost 4 bases, J lost 2 bases, and 6 bases lay in between. Variable domain in full (rest from reference TRBV5-1 and TRBJ2-2): KAGVTQTPRYLIKTRGQQVTLSCSPISGHRSVSWYQQTPGQGLQFLFEYFSETQRNKGNFPGRFSGRQFSNSRSEMNVSTLELGDSALYLCASSDYNTGELFFGEGSRLTVL.

This clonotype was counted between two and nine times. V is TRBV4-1 and J is TRBJ2-3, with 10 bases lining up with TRBD1. Germline CDR1 and CDR2: MGHRA and YSYEKL. The CDR3 spans 15 residues. V was pared by 5 bases and J by 3 bases, with 5 bases of the junction left unmatched. CDR3 DNA: TGCGCCAGCAGCAAACGACAGGGGGCAACAGATACGCAGTATTTT. It yields the protein CASSKRQGATDTQYF.

The chain carries TRBV4-1 and TRBJ2-3, with 8 bases aligning to TRBD2. The trim removed 4 bases at V and 4 bases at J, leaving 10 bases unmatched. The V gene's germline CDR1 is MGHRA and CDR2 YSYEKL. The CDR3 consists of 16 residues. The CDR3 nucleotides are TGCGCCAGCAGCCCCCTCGGGGGGGGGAGGGCAGATACGCAGTATTTT. Translated, it gives CASSPLGGGRADTQYF.

This chain links TRBV20-1 with TRBJ2-1, with 7 bases identical to TRBD2. Germline V gives CDR1 DFQATT, CDR2 SNEGSKA (reference sequence). The ends lost 6 bases at V and 5 bases at J; junction bases unmatched: 7. The CDR3 length is 13 residues. The CDR3 DNA reads as TGCAGTGCAGAACCGGGACTAAACAATGAGCAGTTCTTC. This gives the protein CSAEPGLNNEQFF.

This clonotype occurred a few times. V usage is TRBV7-2 and J usage is TRBJ2-3; 10 bases match TRBD2. The V gene's germline CDR1 is SGHTA and CDR2 FQGNSA. V shed 5 bases, J shed 9 bases, and the junction held 14 bases outside the gene matches. The CDR3 sequence is 16 residues long. The DNA for the CDR3 is TGTGCCAGCAGCCCCTTCCTAGCGGGAGTATCGGGGACGCAGTATTTT. It codes for CASSPFLAGVSGTQYF. Drawing the rest from reference TRBV7-2 and TRBJ2-3, the complete variable domain is GAGVSQSPSNKVTEKGKDVELRCDPISGHTALYWYRQSLGQGLEFLIYFQGNSAPDKSGLPSDRFSAERTGGSVSTLTIQRTQQEDSAVYLCASSPFLAGVSGTQYFGPGTRLTVL.

There are many counts of this clonotype. The J gene is TRBJ2-1, the V gene TRBV10-3; D is tentatively TRBD1 or TRBD2 (5 bases each). The CDR3 is made up of 15 amino acids. V shed 2 bases and J shed 7 bases, with 15 bases lying between them. Germline assignment: CDR1 ENHRY and CDR2 SYGVKD. CDR3 in amino acids: CAISEGGGGRNEQFF. In nucleotides, the CDR3 is TGTGCCATCAGTGAGGGGGGTGGGGGAAGGAATGAGCAGTTCTTC.

The genes are TRBV9 and TRBJ1-1; D is uncertain. The CDR3 has 13 residues. Between the trimmed V and J ends, which lost 0 bases and 1 base, there was a span of 4 bases. Germline CDR1 and CDR2: SGDLS and YYNGEE. The CDR3 DNA follows: TGTGCCAGCAGCGTAGACGCGAACACTGAAGCTTTCTTT. Residues: CASSVDANTEAFF.

The V call is TRBV7-8, the J call TRBJ1-3; 10 nucleotides align to TRBD1. Germline CDR1 reads SGHVS; CDR2 reads FQNEAQ. This CDR3 region has 18 residues. The V and J ends lost 1 base and 4 bases, in that order; junction bases with no gene match: 10. CDR3: CASSLETGTGEPGNTIYF. In nucleotides, the CDR3 is TGTGCCAGCAGCTTAGAGACCGGGACAGGGGAGCCGGGAAACACCATATATTTT. Supplemented by reference TRBV7-8 and TRBJ1-3, the full variable domain reads GAGVSQSPRYKVAKRGQDVALRCDPISGHVSLFWYQQALGQGPEFLTYFQNEAQLDKSGLPSDRFFAERPEGSVSTLKIQRTQQEDSAVYLCASSLETGTGEPGNTIYFGEGSWLTVV.

This clonotype has only a few counts. V and J are TRBV20-1 and TRBJ1-5; TRBD1 agrees at 7 bases. V was clipped by 3 bases and J by 9 bases; unmatched bases: 8. The CDR3 spans 13 residues. Germline-derived CDR1 and CDR2 are DFQATT and SNEGSKA (reference sequence). CDR3 sequence (DNA): TGCAGTGCTAGCTGGACAGGCGAGGGGCCCCAGCATTTT. Translation gives CSASWTGEGPQHF.

CDR3 sequence (DNA): TGTGCCAGCAGCTTAGTCAGGCAGGGCAATCAGCCCCAGCATTTT. It translates to CASSLVRQGNQPQHF. The chain recombines TRBV7-2 with TRBJ1-5; D is ambiguous. The CDR3 is 15 amino acids. Germline loops: CDR1 SGHTA, CDR2 FQGNSA. V lost 1 base and J 2 bases, leaving 9 bases between the germline ends.